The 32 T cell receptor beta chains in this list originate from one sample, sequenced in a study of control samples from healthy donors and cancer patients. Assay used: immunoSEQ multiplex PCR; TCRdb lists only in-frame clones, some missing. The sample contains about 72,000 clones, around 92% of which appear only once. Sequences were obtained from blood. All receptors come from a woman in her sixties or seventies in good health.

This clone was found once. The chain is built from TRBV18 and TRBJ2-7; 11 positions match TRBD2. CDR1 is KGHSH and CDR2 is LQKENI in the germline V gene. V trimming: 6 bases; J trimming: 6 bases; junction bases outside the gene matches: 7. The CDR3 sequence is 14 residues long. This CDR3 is CASSRLAGGIEQYF. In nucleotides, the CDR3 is TGTGCCAGCTCCCGATTAGCGGGAGGGATCGAGCAGTACTTC.

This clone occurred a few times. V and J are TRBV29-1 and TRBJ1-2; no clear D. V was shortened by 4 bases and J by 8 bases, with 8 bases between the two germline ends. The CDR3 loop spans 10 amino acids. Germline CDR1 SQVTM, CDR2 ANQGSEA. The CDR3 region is CSVVSAGYTF. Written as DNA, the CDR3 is TGCAGCGTTGTTTCAGCCGGCTACACCTTC.

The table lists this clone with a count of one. CDR3 residues: CAISTGGNQPQHF. CDR3 bases: TGTGCCATCAGCACAGGGGGCAATCAGCCCCAGCATTTT. The chain combines TRBV10-3 with TRBJ1-5; 7 nucleotides agree with TRBD1. Per germline, CDR1 ENHRY and CDR2 SYGVKD. Trimming at V came to 6 bases and at J to 2 bases, leaving 1 base not matched to a gene. The CDR3 is 13 residues long.

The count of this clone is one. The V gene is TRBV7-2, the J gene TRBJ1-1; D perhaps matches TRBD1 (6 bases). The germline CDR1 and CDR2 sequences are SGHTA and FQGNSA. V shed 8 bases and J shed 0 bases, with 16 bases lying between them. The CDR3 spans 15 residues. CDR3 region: CASLPGGSLNTEAFF. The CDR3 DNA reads TGTGCCAGCCTTCCGGGGGGCAGTTTGAACACTGAAGCTTTCTTT.

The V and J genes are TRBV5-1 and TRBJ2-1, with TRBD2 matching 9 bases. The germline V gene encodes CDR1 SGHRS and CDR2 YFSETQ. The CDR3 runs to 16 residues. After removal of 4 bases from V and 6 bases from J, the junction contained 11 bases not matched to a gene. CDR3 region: CASSQILAGIANEQFF. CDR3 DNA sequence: TGCGCCAGCAGCCAGATCCTAGCGGGGATCGCCAATGAGCAGTTCTTC.

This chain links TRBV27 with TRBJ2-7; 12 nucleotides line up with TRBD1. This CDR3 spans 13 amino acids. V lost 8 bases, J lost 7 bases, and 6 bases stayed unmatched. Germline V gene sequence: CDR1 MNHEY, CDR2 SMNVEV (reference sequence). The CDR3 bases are TGTGCCAGCGGCCGGGACAGGGGGCGTGAGCAGTACTTC. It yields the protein CASGRDRGREQYF.

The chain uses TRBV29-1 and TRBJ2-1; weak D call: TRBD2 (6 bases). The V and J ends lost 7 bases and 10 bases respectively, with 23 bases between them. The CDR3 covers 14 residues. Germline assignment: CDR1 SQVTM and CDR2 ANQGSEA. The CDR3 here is CSAPRDFTGGEQFF. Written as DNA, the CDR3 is TGCAGCGCCCCCCGGGACTTTACTGGGGGGGAGCAGTTCTTC.

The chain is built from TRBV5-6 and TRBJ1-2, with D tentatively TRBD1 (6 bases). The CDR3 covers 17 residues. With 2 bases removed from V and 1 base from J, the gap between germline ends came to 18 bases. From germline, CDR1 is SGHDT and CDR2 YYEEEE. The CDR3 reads CASSLLGGDTYNYGYTF. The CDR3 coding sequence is TGTGCCAGCAGCTTATTGGGAGGGGACACTTATAACTATGGCTACACCTTC.

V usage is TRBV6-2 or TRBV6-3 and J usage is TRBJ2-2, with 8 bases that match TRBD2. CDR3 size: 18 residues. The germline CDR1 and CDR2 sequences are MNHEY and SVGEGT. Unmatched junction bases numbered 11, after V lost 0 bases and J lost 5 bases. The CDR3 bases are TGTGCCAGCAGTTACTCGGGACACGCCGCGGGAGGAACCGGGGAGCTGTTTTTT. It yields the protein CASSYSGHAAGGTGELFF.

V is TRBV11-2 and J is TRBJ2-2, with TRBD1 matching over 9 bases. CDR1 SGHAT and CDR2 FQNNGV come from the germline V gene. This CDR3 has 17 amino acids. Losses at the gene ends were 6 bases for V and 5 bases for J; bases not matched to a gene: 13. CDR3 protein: CASSSERDRVWTGELFF. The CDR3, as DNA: TGTGCCAGCAGTTCCGAAAGGGACAGGGTTTGGACCGGGGAGCTGTTTTTT. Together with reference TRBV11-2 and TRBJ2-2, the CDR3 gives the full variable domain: EAGVAQSPRYKIIEKRQSVAFWCNPISGHATLYWYQQILGQGPKLLIQFQNNGVVDDSQLPKDRFSAERLKGVDSTLKIQPAKLEDSAVYLCASSSERDRVWTGELFFGEGSRLTVL.

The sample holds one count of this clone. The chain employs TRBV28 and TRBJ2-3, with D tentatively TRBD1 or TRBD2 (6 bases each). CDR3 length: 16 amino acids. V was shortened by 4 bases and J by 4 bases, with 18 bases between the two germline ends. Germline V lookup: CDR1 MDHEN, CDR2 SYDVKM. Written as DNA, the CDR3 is TGTGCCAGCAGTTCGCCGGTAGGGGGGCAAGCAGATACGCAGTATTTT. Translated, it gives CASSSPVGGQADTQYF.

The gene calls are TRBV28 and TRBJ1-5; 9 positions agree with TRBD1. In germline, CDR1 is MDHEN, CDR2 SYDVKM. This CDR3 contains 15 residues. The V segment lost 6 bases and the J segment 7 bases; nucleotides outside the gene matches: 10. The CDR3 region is CASSPADRGNQPQHF. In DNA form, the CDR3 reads TGTGCCAGCAGCCCGGCCGACAGGGGGAACCAGCCCCAGCATTTT. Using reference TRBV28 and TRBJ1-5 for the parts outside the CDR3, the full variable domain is DVKVTQSSRYLVKRTGEKVFLECVQDMDHENMFWYRQDPGLGLRLIYFSYDVKMKEKGDIPEGYSVSREKKERFSLILESASTNQTSMYLCASSPADRGNQPQHFGDGTRLSIL.

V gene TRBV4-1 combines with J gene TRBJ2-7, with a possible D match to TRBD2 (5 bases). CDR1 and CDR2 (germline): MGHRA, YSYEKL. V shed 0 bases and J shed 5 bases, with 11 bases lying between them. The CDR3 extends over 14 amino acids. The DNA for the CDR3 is TGCGCCAGCAGCCAAGATCGGGGTTTCAACGAGCAGTACTTC. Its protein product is CASSQDRGFNEQYF.

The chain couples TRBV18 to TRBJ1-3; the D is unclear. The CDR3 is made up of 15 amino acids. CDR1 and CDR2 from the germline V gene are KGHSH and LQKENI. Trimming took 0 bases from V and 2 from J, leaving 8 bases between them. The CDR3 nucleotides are TGTGCCAGCTCACCACCCGGCATGACTGGAAACACCATATATTTT. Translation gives CASSPPGMTGNTIYF.

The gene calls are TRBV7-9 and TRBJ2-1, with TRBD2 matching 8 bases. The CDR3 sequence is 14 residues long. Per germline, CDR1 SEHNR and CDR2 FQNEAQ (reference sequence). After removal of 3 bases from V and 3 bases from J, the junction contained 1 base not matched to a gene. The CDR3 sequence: CASSLTSDYNEQFF. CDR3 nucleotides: TGTGCCAGCAGCTTGACTAGCGACTACAATGAGCAGTTCTTC.

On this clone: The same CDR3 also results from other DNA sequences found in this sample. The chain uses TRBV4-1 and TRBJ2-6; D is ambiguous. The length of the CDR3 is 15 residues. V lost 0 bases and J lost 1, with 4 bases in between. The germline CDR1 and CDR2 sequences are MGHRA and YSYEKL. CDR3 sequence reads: CASSQEGSGANVLTF. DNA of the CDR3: TGCGCCAGCAGCCAAGAAGGGTCTGGGGCCAACGTCCTGACTTTC.

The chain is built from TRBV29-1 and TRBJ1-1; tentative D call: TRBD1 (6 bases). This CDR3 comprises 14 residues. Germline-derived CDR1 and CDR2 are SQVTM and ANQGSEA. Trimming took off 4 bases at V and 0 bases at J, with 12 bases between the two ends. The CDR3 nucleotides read TGCAGCGTTGCGGACAGCCCGATGAACACTGAAGCTTTCTTT. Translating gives CSVADSPMNTEAFF.

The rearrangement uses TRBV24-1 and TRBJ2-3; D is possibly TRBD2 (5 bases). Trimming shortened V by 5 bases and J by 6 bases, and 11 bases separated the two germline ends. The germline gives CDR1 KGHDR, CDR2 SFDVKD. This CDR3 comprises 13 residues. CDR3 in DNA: TGTGCCACCAGTGCTGGAGGCTCGGATACGCAGTATTTT. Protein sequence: CATSAGGSDTQYF.

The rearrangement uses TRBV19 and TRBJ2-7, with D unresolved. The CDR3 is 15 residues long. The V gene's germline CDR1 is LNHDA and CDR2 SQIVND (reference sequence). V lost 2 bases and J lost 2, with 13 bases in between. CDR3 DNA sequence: TGTGCCAGTAGTATAAGTATTTACAGAACCTACGAGCAGTACTTC. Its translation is CASSISIYRTYEQYF.

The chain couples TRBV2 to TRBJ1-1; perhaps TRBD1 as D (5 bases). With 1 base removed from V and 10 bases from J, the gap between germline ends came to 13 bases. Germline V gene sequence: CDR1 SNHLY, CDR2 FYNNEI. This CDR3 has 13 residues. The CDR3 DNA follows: TGTGCCAGCAGTGAAGGGGTGTATGGGGGAGCTTTCTTT. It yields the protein CASSEGVYGGAFF.

CDR3 bases: TGTGCCAGCGGTAAACGGACAGCCTTTAATGAAAAACTGTTTTTT. It encodes CASGKRTAFNEKLFF. The V gene is TRBV28, the J gene TRBJ1-4; tentatively, D is TRBD1 (6 bases). The V and J ends lost 8 bases and 4 bases respectively, with 17 bases between them. From germline, CDR1 is MDHEN and CDR2 SYDVKM. This CDR3 has 15 amino acids.

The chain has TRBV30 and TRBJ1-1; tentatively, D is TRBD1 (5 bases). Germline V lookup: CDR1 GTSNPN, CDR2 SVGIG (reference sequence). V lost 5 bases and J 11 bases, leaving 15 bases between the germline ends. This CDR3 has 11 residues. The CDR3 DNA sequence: TGTGCCTGGGGGGGAACCTCCGGGGCTTTCTTT. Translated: CAWGGTSGAFF.

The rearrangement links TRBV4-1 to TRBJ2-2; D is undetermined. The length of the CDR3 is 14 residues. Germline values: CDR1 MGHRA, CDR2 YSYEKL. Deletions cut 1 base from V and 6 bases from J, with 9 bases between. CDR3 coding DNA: TGCGCCAGCAGCCAAGGGGTGGGGTCCGGGGAGCTGTTTTTT. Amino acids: CASSQGVGSGELFF.

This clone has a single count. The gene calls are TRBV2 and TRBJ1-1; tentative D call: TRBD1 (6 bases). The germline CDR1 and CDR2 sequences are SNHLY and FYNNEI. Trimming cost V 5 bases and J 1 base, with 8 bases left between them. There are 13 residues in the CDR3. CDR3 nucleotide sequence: TGTGCCAGCAGTTTACAGGGGAACACTGAAGCTTTCTTT. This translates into CASSLQGNTEAFF.

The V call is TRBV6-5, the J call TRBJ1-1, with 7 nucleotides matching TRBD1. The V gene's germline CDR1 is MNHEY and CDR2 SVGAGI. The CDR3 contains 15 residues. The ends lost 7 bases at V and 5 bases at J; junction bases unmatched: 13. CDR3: CASKVGTAMGTEAFF. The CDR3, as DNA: TGTGCCAGCAAGGTGGGGACAGCGATGGGGACTGAAGCTTTCTTT.

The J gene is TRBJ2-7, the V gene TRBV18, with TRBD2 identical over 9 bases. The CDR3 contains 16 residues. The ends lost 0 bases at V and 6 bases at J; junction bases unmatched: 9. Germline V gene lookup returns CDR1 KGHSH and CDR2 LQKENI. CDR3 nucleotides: TGTGCCAGCTCACCACCGTACGCGGGAGGGCCAACCGAGCAGTACTTC. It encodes CASSPPYAGGPTEQYF.

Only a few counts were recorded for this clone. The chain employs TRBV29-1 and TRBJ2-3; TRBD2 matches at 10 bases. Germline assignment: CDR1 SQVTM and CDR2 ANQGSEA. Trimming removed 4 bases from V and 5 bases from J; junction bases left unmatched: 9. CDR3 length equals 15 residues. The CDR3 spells CSVGTSGTSGDTQYF. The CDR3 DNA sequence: TGCAGCGTTGGAACTAGCGGGACCTCGGGAGATACGCAGTATTTT.

CDR3 coding DNA: TGTGCCAGCAGTTCCAGGGTTTCGTCAGATACGCAGTATTTT. Translated: CASSSRVSSDTQYF. V is TRBV27 and J is TRBJ2-3; D perhaps matches TRBD1 (5 bases). Germline CDR1 and CDR2: MNHEY and SMNVEV (reference sequence). The CDR3 runs 14 residues. V was pared by 4 bases and J by 4 bases, with 12 bases between.

In nucleotides, the CDR3 is TGTGCCAGCACTAAAGGAGGGGGAATGTCCTACGAGCAGTACTTC. Translation: CASTKGGGMSYEQYF. This chain links TRBV28 with TRBJ2-7; tentatively, D is TRBD1 or TRBD2 (6 bases each). Trimming cost V 7 bases and J 1 base, with 17 bases left between them. CDR3 length: 15 amino acids. Germline lookup yields CDR1 MDHEN and CDR2 SYDVKM.

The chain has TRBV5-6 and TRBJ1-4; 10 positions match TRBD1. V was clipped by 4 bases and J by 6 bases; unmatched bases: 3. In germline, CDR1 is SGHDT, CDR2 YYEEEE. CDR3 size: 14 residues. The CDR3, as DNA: TGTGCCAGCAGCCGGGACAGGGGTTATGAAAAACTGTTTTTT. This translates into CASSRDRGYEKLFF.

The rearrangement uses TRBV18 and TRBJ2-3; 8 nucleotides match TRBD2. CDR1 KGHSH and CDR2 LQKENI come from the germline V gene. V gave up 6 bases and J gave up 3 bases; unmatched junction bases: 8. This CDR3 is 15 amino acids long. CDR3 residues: CASSDVAGSTDTQYF. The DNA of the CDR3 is TGTGCCAGCTCGGACGTAGCGGGATCGACAGATACGCAGTATTTT.

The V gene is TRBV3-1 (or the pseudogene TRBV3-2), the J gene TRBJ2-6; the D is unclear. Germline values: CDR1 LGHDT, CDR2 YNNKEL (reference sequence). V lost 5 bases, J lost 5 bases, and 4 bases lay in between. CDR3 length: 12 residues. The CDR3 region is CASSIRANVLTF. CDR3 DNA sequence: TGTGCCAGCAGCATCCGGGCCAACGTCCTGACTTTC.